This T cell receptor beta chain emerged from a study of T-cell memory formation after mild COVID-19. Overall study: Among the donors, TCR clusters were largely specific to each donor.

Germline V gene lookup returns CDR1 KGHSH and CDR2 LQKENI. This CDR3 is built from 12 residues. Trimming took 1 base from V and 7 from J, leaving 8 bases between them. Comment on this clonotype: Antigen unknown.

Study-level points and caveats: A second wave of clones peaked on day 37, and their SARS-CoV-2 specificity went unconfirmed. Pre-infection memory already had some responding clones, implying cross-reactive memory joined. Shrinking CD4+ clones were chiefly CM and EM; CD8+ ones were chiefly EMRA.

TCRdb recomputed calls from the 5' RACE reads with MiXCR, one row per CDR3 protein. The data hold hundreds of thousands of distinct CDR3 sequences, with around 21% observed a single time. Sequencing was performed on PBMCs or a T cell subset sorted from them (not recorded which). The receptor's source is an adult woman who had mild COVID-19 (a few samples of this study predate the infection). Cell type and time point are not known. The rearrangement joins TRBV18 to TRBJ2-7; D unclear. CDR3 nucleotide sequence: TGTGCCAGCTCACCACAGTCCAGAGAGCAGTACTTC. Translated, it gives CASSPQSREQYF. The full variable domain, rest sourced from reference TRBV18 and TRBJ2-7, is NAGVMQNPRHLVRRRGQEARLRCSPMKGHSHVYWYRQLPEEGLKFMVYLQKENIIDESGMPKERFSAEFPKEGPSILRIQQVVRGDSAAYFCASSPQSREQYFGPGTRLTVT.